The present T cell receptor (beta chain) was sequenced within a study of regulatory T cells. Primers: 52 TRBV forward and 13 TRBJ reverse. Assay used: immunoSEQ multiplex PCR; TCRdb lists only in-frame clones, some missing. The sample holds about 15,000 clones, around 80% seen once. Regulatory (CD25-high CD127-low) and conventional (CD25-low CD127-high) CD4+ T cells were sorted separately. Findings of the study overall: In CD3G-deficient patients, conventional CD4+ T cells were enriched for hydrophobic CDR3 residues at positions 6 and 7.

As concerns this clone: Its antigen is not known.

V dropped 4 bases and J dropped 6 bases, with 19 bases sitting between them. The CDR3 has 15 amino acids. Germline V gives CDR1 SGHRS, CDR2 YFSETQ. The sequenced material came from conventional CD4+ T cells sorted from blood. This clonotype was obtained from a person younger than 45 with CD3G deficiency. This rearrangement joins TRBV5-1 to TRBJ1-1; possible D gene TRBD1, 5 bases. The CDR3 nucleotides are TGCGCCAGCAGCCCCACTCTGGGGGTATTGGCTGAAGCTTTCTTT. This translates into CASSPTLGVLAEAFF.